The rows below give T cell receptor beta chains drawn from one sample of a study of T-cell memory formation after mild COVID-19. TCRdb analysed the 5' RACE reads with MiXCR anew, one entry per CDR3 protein. The table shows about 610,000 distinct CDR3 sequences, with roughly 17% occurring only once. The sequenced material came from PBMCs or a T cell subset sorted from them (not recorded which). All receptors come from an adult woman who had mild COVID-19 (a few samples of this study predate the infection). Cell type and time point are not known. The CDR3 runs from the conserved cysteine through the conserved F or W. Each record gives: V gene, J gene, D gene, CDR3 protein. D genes are given only for firm matches.

v_gene: TRBV12-3/TRBV12-4; j_gene: TRBJ2-6; d_gene: TRBD1; CDR3aa: CASSPAGGTGANVLTF
v_gene: TRBV2; j_gene: TRBJ2-5; d_gene: TRBD1; CDR3aa: CASSRDRGSETQYF
v_gene: TRBV18; j_gene: TRBJ1-1; d_gene: .; CDR3aa: CASSPDPRTEAFF
v_gene: TRBV5-1; j_gene: TRBJ2-2; d_gene: TRBD2; CDR3aa: CASSLEAGVGELFF
v_gene: TRBV7-6; j_gene: TRBJ2-2; d_gene: TRBD2; CDR3aa: CASSKTSPGELFF
v_gene: TRBV29-1; j_gene: TRBJ2-1; d_gene: .; CDR3aa: CSSIKFGFNNEQFF
v_gene: TRBV6-2/TRBV6-3; j_gene: TRBJ2-1; d_gene: .; CDR3aa: CASSYSTSRGEEQFF
v_gene: TRBV20-1; j_gene: TRBJ1-3; d_gene: .; CDR3aa: CSARNSLGRGNTIYF
v_gene: TRBV4-3; j_gene: TRBJ2-3; d_gene: TRBD2; CDR3aa: CASSRGTSGADTQYF
v_gene: TRBV13; j_gene: TRBJ2-1; d_gene: .; CDR3aa: CASSSSDAEQFF
v_gene: TRBV5-1; j_gene: TRBJ2-3; d_gene: .; CDR3aa: CASSWRGDTQYF
v_gene: TRBV20-1; j_gene: TRBJ1-5; d_gene: .; CDR3aa: CSAKPGGQPQHF
v_gene: TRBV24-1; j_gene: TRBJ2-3; d_gene: .; CDR3aa: CATSPGPPKPTTDTQYF
v_gene: TRBV6-4; j_gene: TRBJ1-6; d_gene: .; CDR3aa: CASSDSPGSNSPLHF
v_gene: TRBV6-5; j_gene: TRBJ2-7; d_gene: .; CDR3aa: CASRLTGTFDSSGEQYF
v_gene: TRBV3-1; j_gene: TRBJ1-1; d_gene: .; CDR3aa: CASSQPGARPLATEAFF
v_gene: TRBV12-3/TRBV12-4; j_gene: TRBJ1-5; d_gene: .; CDR3aa: CASSSPQGVINQPQHF
v_gene: TRBV4-2; j_gene: TRBJ2-3; d_gene: TRBD2; CDR3aa: CASSRLAGVTDTQYF
v_gene: TRBV14; j_gene: TRBJ2-1; d_gene: .; CDR3aa: CASSRNTYKEQFF
v_gene: TRBV6-5; j_gene: TRBJ2-3; d_gene: .; CDR3aa: CASSYVRGRGDTQYF
v_gene: TRBV18; j_gene: TRBJ2-7; d_gene: TRBD1; CDR3aa: CASSPLGQADEQYF
v_gene: TRBV5-1; j_gene: TRBJ2-7; d_gene: .; CDR3aa: CASSRDVGSYEQYF
v_gene: TRBV20-1; j_gene: TRBJ2-6; d_gene: .; CDR3aa: CSARDEGTPPRLLTF
v_gene: TRBV9; j_gene: TRBJ2-1; d_gene: TRBD2; CDR3aa: CASSVKSGGRRNEQFF
v_gene: TRBV11-2; j_gene: TRBJ2-7; d_gene: TRBD1; CDR3aa: CASSAGSGGSFDEQYF
v_gene: TRBV18; j_gene: TRBJ2-5; d_gene: .; CDR3aa: CASHTGREETQYF
v_gene: TRBV20-1; j_gene: TRBJ1-1; d_gene: .; CDR3aa: CSASFSGNTEAFF
v_gene: TRBV7-9; j_gene: TRBJ2-1; d_gene: TRBD1; CDR3aa: CASSPGTAAYNEQFF
v_gene: TRBV4-1; j_gene: TRBJ2-5; d_gene: TRBD1; CDR3aa: CASSYDRGGEETQYF
v_gene: TRBV27; j_gene: TRBJ2-3; d_gene: .; CDR3aa: CASSPYLGHSTDTQYF
v_gene: TRBV7-9; j_gene: TRBJ1-2; d_gene: TRBD1; CDR3aa: CASEPGQGFGTNYGYTF
v_gene: TRBV7-2; j_gene: TRBJ2-5; d_gene: .; CDR3aa: CASSFAGSPGETQYF
v_gene: TRBV5-1; j_gene: TRBJ2-1; d_gene: .; CDR3aa: CASSLGTSHLGNEQFF
v_gene: TRBV6-2/TRBV6-3; j_gene: TRBJ2-7; d_gene: .; CDR3aa: CASRARDSYYEQYF
v_gene: TRBV20-1; j_gene: TRBJ2-1; d_gene: .; CDR3aa: CSARDPRGNEQFF
v_gene: TRBV5-6; j_gene: TRBJ1-1; d_gene: .; CDR3aa: CASEEVGTEAFF
v_gene: TRBV11-2; j_gene: TRBJ2-1; d_gene: .; CDR3aa: CASNRYNEQFF
v_gene: TRBV19; j_gene: TRBJ2-3; d_gene: .; CDR3aa: CASRNVLSVDTQYF
v_gene: TRBV20-1; j_gene: TRBJ2-5; d_gene: TRBD1; CDR3aa: CSASSRGPEETQYF
v_gene: TRBV12-3/TRBV12-4; j_gene: TRBJ1-4; d_gene: .; CDR3aa: CASSLVGADEKLFF
v_gene: TRBV2; j_gene: TRBJ2-6; d_gene: .; CDR3aa: CASSDRAGANVLTF
v_gene: TRBV5-1; j_gene: TRBJ1-1; d_gene: .; CDR3aa: CASSATGGNTEAFF
v_gene: TRBV12-3/TRBV12-4; j_gene: TRBJ1-5; d_gene: .; CDR3aa: CASSQRTGYRRGSNQPQHF
v_gene: TRBV6-5; j_gene: TRBJ2-5; d_gene: .; CDR3aa: CASSYGGAETQYF
v_gene: TRBV15; j_gene: TRBJ1-1; d_gene: .; CDR3aa: CATSREGAAYTEAFF
v_gene: TRBV6-5; j_gene: TRBJ1-2; d_gene: .; CDR3aa: CASSQYSLHGFANGYTF
v_gene: TRBV5-1; j_gene: TRBJ1-2; d_gene: TRBD1; CDR3aa: CASRDSLYGYTF
v_gene: TRBV6-2/TRBV6-3; j_gene: TRBJ2-3; d_gene: .; CDR3aa: CASSHIPGTSTDTQYF
v_gene: TRBV27; j_gene: TRBJ1-5; d_gene: .; CDR3aa: CASSLRVGQPQHF
v_gene: TRBV7-7; j_gene: TRBJ2-7; d_gene: .; CDR3aa: CASSLHGGYEQYF
v_gene: TRBV9; j_gene: TRBJ2-5; d_gene: .; CDR3aa: CASSAGLGETQYF